This T cell receptor beta chain was profiled in a study of blood T cell repertoires in COVID-19 (dated by TCRdb to 2018 to 2020). A note on the overall study: The collaborator samples originated in the United States, Italy and Spain and spanned the acute and convalescent phases of COVID-19. The prospective study material was composed of cDNA or gDNA derived from T cells, B-cell-depleted T cells, or PBMCs. Subjects who had been exposed to COVID-19, were actively infected with it, or had recovered from it provided the deeply sampled blood TCRbeta repertoires that made up the dataset. The repertoires were made available in a free public database intended to serve as a resource for research on the immune response to SARS-CoV-2. The samples were drawn from two sources: the first 160 participants of the ongoing ImmuneRACE study, and 1,200 or so subjects contributed by 6 global collaborators. The sample metadata nearly always contained a de-identified subject ID, COVID-19 status, age in years and sex. HLA class I and class II types, where available, came from metadata supplied by the sample provider rather than from assay-based typing. What the work shows at the level of the full study, not this receptor alone: How much clinical and demographic metadata was included differed by source and by participant, and the metadata was provided uncurated.

TCRbeta CDR3 regions were amplified from genomic DNA using the immunoSEQ Assay, a bias-controlled multiplex PCR. In the authors' own workflow: The number of nucleated cells in each sample was estimated by amplification of reference gene primers within the assay. Sequence reads were collapsed and filtered to measure the absolute abundance of every unique TCRbeta CDR3 rearrangement. Productive Simpson clonality was computed per sample as the square root of Simpson's diversity index over productive rearrangements. This is the immuneACCESS table as TCRdb keeps it, with only in-frame sequences that have V and J called. A part of the clones is gone; compared with another copy, unresolved V genes explain less than half, and the rest is unexplained. That table is the source of V, J and clone size, and D and trimming were worked out from the DNA. Here the sample has about 170,000 clones; over 70% occur a single time. The ten biggest clones cover about 19% of the sample.

Looking up the germline V gene yields CDR1 KGHSH and CDR2 LQKENI. Trimming leaves V shorter by 3 bases and J shorter by 0 bases, with the junction holding 5 bases beyond the gene matches. The CDR3 numbers 16 residues from cysteine through phenylalanine. The retained sequence is limited to the CDR3, 48 bases, with the frame set at the first base. As for this clone: It has no known antigen specificity. The record has no base qualities; no much larger clone is one base away.

Samples from volunteer blood donors who had recovered from COVID-19 were contributed by a second Seattle source. Whole blood was collected in K2EDTA tubes by collaborating institutions according to the institutions' own protocols. Collaborator samples were shipped for TCRbeta analysis as frozen whole blood, isolated PBMCs, or DNA extracted from either sample type. The V and J segments used are TRBV18 and TRBJ1-1, with 9 bases matching TRBD1. The TCR was taken from a woman in her 70s who had recovered from COVID-19. Material for sequencing was peripheral blood. The DNA sequence is TGTGCCAGCTCACCCCTTACAGGGGGCATGAACACTGAAGCTTTCTTT. This codes for CASSPLTGGMNTEAFF.